The 28 T cell receptor beta chains presented below share a single source sample, sequenced in a study of control samples from healthy donors and cancer patients. Clones were sequenced by immunoSEQ multiplex PCR, and TCRdb holds only the in-frame ones, with some missing. This table has about 150,000 clones, approximately 91% appearing once. The sample consisted of blood. The receptors shown here come from a man aged 25 to 45 in good health.

The rearrangement uses TRBV5-1 and TRBJ1-1; 7 nucleotides align to TRBD1. Trimming at V came to 2 bases and at J to 0 bases, leaving 10 bases not matched to a gene. There are 17 residues in the CDR3. CDR1 SGHRS and CDR2 YFSETQ come from the germline V gene. The CDR3 DNA follows: TGCGCCAGCAGCTTACAGGGGTTAGGCAGCGTGAACACTGAAGCTTTCTTT. It yields the protein CASSLQGLGSVNTEAFF. Together with reference TRBV5-1 and TRBJ1-1, the CDR3 gives the full variable domain: KAGVTQTPRYLIKTRGQQVTLSCSPISGHRSVSWYQQTPGQGLQFLFEYFSETQRNKGNFPGRFSGRQFSNSRSEMNVSTLELGDSALYLCASSLQGLGSVNTEAFFGQGTRLTVV.

J is TRBJ2-7 and V is TRBV5-4; 8 positions match TRBD1. In germline, CDR1 is SGHNT, CDR2 YYREEE (reference sequence). V lost 4 bases, J lost 2 bases, and 8 bases stayed unmatched. This CDR3 has 15 residues. The CDR3 loop is CASSPGQAGTYEQYF. In DNA form, the CDR3 reads TGTGCCAGCAGCCCGGGACAGGCTGGAACCTACGAGCAGTACTTC.

The rearrangement uses TRBV9 and TRBJ2-1; D uncertain. The CDR3 has 16 amino acids. V lost 4 bases to trimming and J lost 6 bases, with 20 bases between them. CDR1 SGDLS and CDR2 YYNGEE come from the germline V gene. The CDR3 sequence: CASSLRGNPPVNEQFF. The CDR3 DNA reads as TGTGCCAGCAGCCTTAGAGGCAACCCTCCTGTCAATGAGCAGTTCTTC.

The rearrangement joins TRBV9 to TRBJ1-3; 7 bases line up with TRBD1. Germline-derived CDR1 and CDR2 are SGDLS and YYNGEE. V lost 3 bases to trimming and J lost 4 bases; unmatched junction nucleotides: 28. The CDR3 runs to 22 residues. CDR3 amino acids: CASSASDSLDRLSKWGGNTIYF. In DNA, the CDR3 is TGTGCCAGCAGCGCGTCCGATAGCCTGGACAGGCTCTCAAAATGGGGGGGAAACACCATATATTTT.

This sequence joins TRBV25-1 and TRBJ2-7; no clear D. The CDR3 is made up of 14 amino acids. CDR1 and CDR2 (germline): MGHDK, SYGVNS. Trimming cost V 1 base and J 5 bases, with 12 bases left between them. CDR3 coding DNA: TGTGCCAGCAGTGAATCTGTGTCCAGGAACGAGCAGTACTTC. It is translated as CASSESVSRNEQYF.

V usage is TRBV29-1 and J usage is TRBJ2-1, with D hard to call. Per the germline V gene, CDR1 is SQVTM and CDR2 is ANQGSEA. The CDR3 totals 16 residues. Trimming removed 2 bases at V and 0 bases at J, with 14 bases between. CDR3 loop: CSVEQPQVSSYNEQFF. Here the CDR3 DNA reads TGCAGCGTTGAACAACCCCAGGTCAGCTCCTACAATGAGCAGTTCTTC.

V is TRBV29-1 and J is TRBJ1-6, with D unresolved. The CDR3 totals 17 residues. Per germline, CDR1 SQVTM and CDR2 ANQGSEA. V lost 7 bases and J 3 bases, leaving 22 bases between the germline ends. The CDR3 reads CSAEPQPTGIYNSPLHF. As DNA, the CDR3 is TGCAGCGCCGAACCACAGCCTACCGGCATCTATAATTCACCCCTCCACTTT.

The chain recombines TRBV11-2 with TRBJ1-4, with unresolved D. Germline V CDR1 and CDR2: SGHAT, FQNNGV. V shed 4 bases and J shed 0 bases, with 9 bases lying between them. This CDR3 has 15 amino acids. The CDR3, as DNA: TGTGCCAGCAGCTCTAGGCAGGCAACTAATGAAAAACTGTTTTTT. It codes for CASSSRQATNEKLFF.

The chain carries TRBV6-5 and TRBJ2-1; D is undetermined. Germline V lookup: CDR1 MNHEY, CDR2 SVGAGI. The CDR3 runs 12 residues. The V end was cut by 2 bases, the J end by 5 bases, with 4 bases between. CDR3 coding DNA: TGTGCCAGCAGTTACGGTGACAATGAGCAGTTCTTC. Translated, it gives CASSYGDNEQFF.

The chain has TRBV5-1 and TRBJ2-7; tentative D call: TRBD2 (5 bases). Trimming stripped 4 bases from V and 2 bases from J, with 10 bases between. The CDR3 contains 13 residues. Germline CDR1 is SGHRS and CDR2 is YFSETQ. CDR3 amino acids: CASSPDGAYEQYF. The CDR3 DNA reads TGCGCCAGCAGCCCCGACGGGGCCTACGAGCAGTACTTC.

The chain joins TRBV10-3 to TRBJ2-1; 10 positions match TRBD1. This CDR3 is 15 amino acids long. Trimming cost V 6 bases and J 7 bases; bases outside gene matches: 9. Looked up from germline, CDR1 is ENHRY and CDR2 is SYGVKD. DNA for the CDR3: TGTGCCATCAGCTACCGACAGGGGGCTATAAATGAGCAGTTCTTC. Protein sequence: CAISYRQGAINEQFF.

The table lists this clone with a count of one. The chain joins TRBV19 to TRBJ2-1, with D possibly matching TRBD2 (7 bases). CDR3 length: 16 residues. Between the trimmed V and J ends, which lost 6 bases and 5 bases, there was a span of 20 bases. The germline CDR1 and CDR2 sequences are LNHDA and SQIVND (reference sequence). Here the CDR3 reads CASRRGRALNHNEQFF. The CDR3, as DNA: TGTGCCAGTAGAAGGGGGAGGGCCTTGAATCACAATGAGCAGTTCTTC.

The J gene is TRBJ2-5, the V gene TRBV5-5; 8 nucleotides line up with TRBD1. In germline, CDR1 is SGHKS, CDR2 YYEKEE (reference sequence). V lost 4 bases and J lost 1; bases outside the gene matches: 12. The length of the CDR3 is 17 residues. The chain's CDR3 is CASSARRGQVTQETQYF. The CDR3 DNA follows: TGTGCCAGCAGCGCCCGCCGGGGACAGGTCACCCAAGAGACCCAGTACTTC.

The chain carries TRBV4-3 and TRBJ2-3, with TRBD2 matching over 10 bases. Germline V CDR1 and CDR2: LGHNA, YSLEER. The trim removed 3 bases at V and 4 bases at J, leaving 13 bases unmatched. The CDR3 is made up of 18 amino acids. CDR3 DNA: TGCGCCAGCAGCCAGGGTGTTTCGAATAGCGGGGGGTCAGATACGCAGTATTTT. It yields the protein CASSQGVSNSGGSDTQYF.

The chain joins TRBV5-4 to TRBJ2-7; 14 bases line up with TRBD2. The J segment lost 12 bases and the V segment lost 6 bases, leaving 20 bases of the junction unmatched. The CDR3 length is 17 residues. The germline V gene has CDR1 SGHNT and CDR2 YYREEE (reference sequence). The CDR3 loop is CASTSGTKIGTSGSLYF. The DNA of the CDR3 is TGTGCCAGCACCTCCGGGACAAAGATAGGGACTAGCGGGAGTCTGTACTTC.

The CDR3 loop reads CASSRTGWVNTEAFF. Written as DNA, the CDR3 is TGTGCCAGCAGCAGGACAGGGTGGGTGAACACTGAAGCTTTCTTT. This chain uses TRBV7-3 with TRBJ1-1; TRBD1 matches 8 bases. Germline V gene data show CDR1 as SGHTA and CDR2 as FQGTGA. CDR3 size: 15 residues. With 5 bases clipped from V and 0 bases from J, the junction kept 5 bases outside the gene matches.

The chain's CDR3 is CASSLRVFSFYNEQFF. As DNA, the CDR3 is TGTGCCAGCAGCCTCCGGGTGTTCTCATTCTACAATGAGCAGTTCTTC. The rearrangement uses TRBV5-6 and TRBJ2-1; D gene ambiguous. This CDR3 region has 16 residues. Germline CDR1 and CDR2: SGHDT and YYEEEE. V was clipped by 4 bases and J by 3 bases, with 17 bases between them.

The chain has TRBV30 and TRBJ2-7, with no clear D. The CDR3 extends over 13 amino acids. V was cut by 0 bases and J by 0 bases, with 6 bases left in between. CDR1 and CDR2 from the germline V gene are GTSNPN and SVGIG (reference sequence). The CDR3 DNA reads TGTGCCTGGAGTGTACAGAGCTCCTACGAGCAGTACTTC. Translation: CAWSVQSSYEQYF.

This clone appeared a single time. V and J are TRBV19 and TRBJ2-1, with D possibly being TRBD1 or TRBD2 (6 bases each). The CDR3 is 16 amino acids. Trimming removed 6 bases at V and 4 bases at J, with 19 bases between. The germline CDR1 and CDR2 sequences are LNHDA and SQIVND (reference sequence). Written as DNA, the CDR3 is TGTGCCAGTAGAACCCGCGAAGGAGGGGGGTACAATGAGCAGTTCTTC. Its protein product is CASRTREGGGYNEQFF.

The rearrangement uses TRBV7-7 and TRBJ2-1, with TRBD2 as a possible D gene (6 bases). CDR3 length: 16 residues. CDR1 is SSHAT and CDR2 is FNYEAQ in the germline V gene (reference sequence). The germline V and J ends were trimmed by 6 bases and 8 bases, with 23 bases remaining between them. This chain's CDR3 is CASSQGAGGIGDEQFF. The CDR3 DNA follows: TGTGCCAGCAGTCAAGGAGCAGGAGGGATTGGGGATGAGCAGTTCTTC.

V is TRBV9 and J is TRBJ2-5; no definite D call. The V gene's germline CDR1 is SGDLS and CDR2 YYNGEE. This CDR3 comprises 12 residues. V lost 2 bases to trimming and J lost 3 bases, with 5 bases between them. The CDR3 protein is CASSVSEETQYF. The CDR3 bases are TGTGCCAGCAGCGTGTCAGAAGAGACCCAGTACTTC.

V usage is TRBV20-1 and J usage is TRBJ2-5, with no clear D. Trimming took 5 bases from V and 2 from J, leaving 3 bases between them. This CDR3 is 10 amino acids long. The germline gives CDR1 DFQATT, CDR2 SNEGSKA (reference sequence). The CDR3 sequence: CSAQQETQYF. In nucleotides, the CDR3 is TGCAGTGCTCAGCAAGAGACCCAGTACTTC.

This rearrangement joins TRBV29-1 to TRBJ1-1; D remains unclear. Germline V gene data show CDR1 as SQVTM and CDR2 as ANQGSEA. The CDR3 extends over 17 amino acids. Trimming cost V 7 bases and J 1 base, with 25 bases left between them. CDR3 nucleotides: TGCAGCGACCCCACAAGGCGGGCGGAAGGTAGGAACACTGAAGCTTTCTTT. Amino acid sequence: CSDPTRRAEGRNTEAFF.

Written as DNA, the CDR3 is TGTGCCAGCAGCCAGACTAGCGGGAGGGGGGAGACCCAGTACTTC. Translating gives CASSQTSGRGETQYF. The genes are TRBV7-8 and TRBJ2-5, with 14 bases aligning to TRBD2. Trimming at V came to 5 bases and at J to 5 bases, leaving 4 bases not matched to a gene. CDR1 and CDR2 from the germline V gene are SGHVS and FQNEAQ. CDR3 length: 15 amino acids.

The chain employs TRBV6-2 or TRBV6-3 and TRBJ1-1, with D maybe TRBD1 (6 bases). The ends were cut back, 5 bases at V and 2 bases at J, with 12 bases in the middle. Germline V lookup: CDR1 MNHEY, CDR2 SVGEGT. The CDR3 spans 14 residues. In DNA form, the CDR3 reads TGTGCCAGCAGTCAACCCGGGACAAACACTGAAGCTTTCTTT. Translation: CASSQPGTNTEAFF.

The chain recombines TRBV29-1 with TRBJ2-1, with 12 bases that match TRBD2. CDR3 length: 16 residues. The ends lost 8 bases at V and 8 bases at J; junction bases unmatched: 16. Germline V CDR1 and CDR2: SQVTM, ANQGSEA. The CDR3 nucleotides are TGCAGCACCCCACGGACTAGCGGGGTGATAATCCATGAGCAGTTCTTC. This gives the protein CSTPRTSGVIIHEQFF.

The CDR3 bases are TGCGCCAGCAGCTTGCCGGGACTAGCGATCTTCAATGAGCAGTTCTTC. This encodes CASSLPGLAIFNEQFF. The J gene is TRBJ2-1, the V gene TRBV5-1; TRBD2 aligns across 10 bases. Germline V gene data show CDR1 as SGHRS and CDR2 as YFSETQ. V was clipped by 1 base and J by 6 bases; unmatched bases: 7. The CDR3 consists of 16 residues.

This chain connects TRBV15 to TRBJ2-7, with D maybe TRBD2 (6 bases). Germline values: CDR1 LNHNV, CDR2 YYDKDF (reference sequence). V gave up 4 bases and J gave up 1 base, with 17 bases separating them. The CDR3 is made up of 16 amino acids. CDR3 DNA sequence: TGTGCCACCAGCACTTACCCCCCCGGGAGTTCCTACGAGCAGTACTTC. It encodes CATSTYPPGSSYEQYF.